What follows describes a single T cell receptor (beta chain). TCRdb keeps only in-frame clones here, not all; method: immunoSEQ multiplex PCR. The sample includes approximately 440,000 clones, 90% of them seen just once. The sample originates from a study of blood T cell repertoires in COVID-19. Study-wide context: In each case, the material was cDNA or gDNA derived from T cells, B-cell-depleted T cells, or PBMCs.

The V gene lost 8 bases and the J gene lost 7 bases, with 20 bases spanning the gap. Germline values: CDR1 SNHLY, CDR2 FYNNEI. The CDR3 covers 14 residues. Ages ranged from 18 to 89 years, with residence in 24 US areas. Clinical history reported by participants formed the basis on which cohorts were assigned. Symptom resolution, clearance, or two negative PCRs marked the recovered donors of Cohort 3. This clonotype was sampled from a man aged 18 to 30 who had recovered from COVID-19. Sequenced: PBMCs or T cells enriched from blood (not recorded which). J is TRBJ1-2 and V is TRBV2; D may be TRBD1 (6 bases). The CDR3 here is CASLGWDTGRGYTF. Here the CDR3 DNA reads TGTGCCAGCCTCGGGTGGGACACGGGTCGTGGCTACACCTTC. Complete variable domain (other parts from reference TRBV2 and TRBJ1-2): EPEVTQTPSHQVTQMGQEVILRCVPISNHLYFYWYRQILGQKVEFLVSFYNNEISEKSEIFDDQFSVERPDGSNFTLKIRSTKLEDSAMYFCASLGWDTGRGYTFGSGTRLTVV.